These 14 T cell receptor beta chains were sequenced from one sample in a study of blood T cell repertoires in COVID-19. Assay: immunoSEQ multiplex PCR; the TCRdb copy retains only in-frame clones and omits some. This table holds roughly 100,000 clones, 80% to 90% found once. Sequenced: peripheral blood. The source is a woman aged 70-85 years with acute or convalescent COVID-19.

The chain is built from TRBV6-5 and TRBJ1-1; D perhaps matches TRBD1 (6 bases). Germline lookup yields CDR1 MNHEY and CDR2 SVGAGI. The V end lost 6 bases, the J end lost 2 bases, and 16 bases lay between the germline ends. This CDR3 region has 15 residues. DNA of the CDR3: TGTGCCAGCAGCAAACATACAGGGCCCAACACTGAAGCTTTCTTT. This codes for CASSKHTGPNTEAFF.

V is TRBV9 and J is TRBJ2-1; 9 bases agree with TRBD2. This CDR3 contains 17 residues. CDR1 and CDR2 (germline): SGDLS, YYNGEE. V lost 4 bases and J lost 7; bases outside the gene matches: 15. DNA of the CDR3: TGTGCCAGCAGCCAGCTAGCGGGAACTAGGTTTAAGAATGAGCAGTTCTTC. This sequence encodes CASSQLAGTRFKNEQFF.

The CDR3 nucleotides are TGTGCCAGCAGCCAACCTCTAGACCCCAGCGAGCAGTTCTTC. It translates to CASSQPLDPSEQFF. The V and J genes are TRBV9 and TRBJ2-1; D call uncertain. The CDR3 has 14 amino acids. Germline loops: CDR1 SGDLS, CDR2 YYNGEE. Trimming stripped 4 bases from V and 10 bases from J, with 18 bases between.

This sequence joins TRBV5-5 and TRBJ2-6; 8 bases align to TRBD1. V lost 4 bases, J lost 5 bases, and 11 bases stayed unmatched. Looked up from germline, CDR1 is SGHKS and CDR2 is YYEKEE (reference sequence). The CDR3 is made up of 17 amino acids. CDR3 nucleotide sequence: TGTGCCAGCAGCCCACAGGGGGGTGAGGGGTGGGCCAACGTCCTGACTTTC. It codes for CASSPQGGEGWANVLTF.

This clone was detected only once. The V call is TRBV29-1, the J call TRBJ2-1; tentatively, D is TRBD1 (5 bases). Germline V gene sequence: CDR1 SQVTM, CDR2 ANQGSEA. Between the trimmed V and J ends, which lost 3 bases and 0 bases, there was a span of 15 bases. This CDR3 spans 16 amino acids. In DNA form, the CDR3 reads TGCAGCGTTGAGGGCAGGGAAGTTCTCTCCTACAATGAGCAGTTCTTC. It codes for CSVEGREVLSYNEQFF.

The chain employs TRBV28 and TRBJ2-3; 12 nucleotides align to TRBD2. The junction had 10 bases not matched to a gene; V was cut back by 3 bases and J by 6 bases. Germline CDR1 reads MDHEN; CDR2 reads SYDVKM. This CDR3 contains 17 residues. CDR3 residues: CASSFPSGRVLADTQYF. Written as DNA, the CDR3 is TGTGCCAGCAGTTTCCCTAGCGGGAGGGTCCTAGCGGATACGCAGTATTTT.

CDR3 amino acids: CSVPRSSGYYNEQFF. CDR3 sequence (DNA): TGCAGCGTGCCCCGGTCTAGCGGGTACTACAATGAGCAGTTCTTC. The chain carries TRBV29-1 and TRBJ2-1; TRBD2 matches at 8 bases. V trimming: 6 bases; J trimming: 3 bases; junction bases outside the gene matches: 10. This CDR3 is 15 amino acids long. CDR1 and CDR2 from the germline V gene are SQVTM and ANQGSEA.

The rearrangement uses TRBV6-2 or TRBV6-3 and TRBJ1-2; D gene unclear. The germline CDR1 and CDR2 sequences are MNHEY and SVGEGT. Trimming stripped 5 bases from V and 4 bases from J, with 11 bases between. The CDR3 is made up of 13 amino acids. DNA of the CDR3: TGTGCCAGCAGTCCGGTTCTCTCCTATGGCTACACCTTC. This encodes CASSPVLSYGYTF.

J is TRBJ1-6 and V is TRBV19; 9 bases fit TRBD1. The germline gives CDR1 LNHDA, CDR2 SQIVND (reference sequence). The CDR3 runs 16 residues. V shed 5 bases and J 8 bases; nucleotides not matched to a gene: 10. Here the CDR3 reads CASSVTRQGVDSPLHF. The CDR3 nucleotides read TGTGCCAGTAGTGTAACACGACAGGGGGTGGATTCACCCCTCCACTTT.

The chain employs TRBV21-1 and TRBJ1-2; the table calls TRBD1, which could not be checked here. TRBV21-1 has pseudogene status. The CDR3 covers 15 residues. The CDR3 coding sequence is TGTGCCAGCAGCCGGGGACAGGGTGGGAAGCATGGCTACACCTTC. Its translation: CASSRGQGGKHGYTF.

This clone was found a few times. This chain uses TRBV7-9 with TRBJ2-7; D is uncertain. The CDR3 runs to 12 residues. Germline CDR1 is SEHNR and CDR2 is FQNEAQ (reference sequence). V was trimmed by 2 bases and J by 13 bases, leaving 15 bases between them. CDR3 amino acids: CASSLSGPPIYF. Here the CDR3 DNA reads TGTGCCAGCAGCTTATCAGGCCCCCCAATATACTTC. Full variable domain (remainder filled in from reference TRBV7-9 and TRBJ2-7): DTGVSQNPRHKITKRGQNVTFRCDPISEHNRLYWYRQTLGQGPEFLTYFQNEAQLEKSRLLSDRFSAERPKGSFSTLEIQRTEQGDSAMYLCASSLSGPPIYFGPGTRLTVT.

V and J are TRBV6-5 and TRBJ1-5; TRBD1 might be the D (5 bases). The CDR3 length is 13 residues. The V gene lost 6 bases and the J gene lost 4 bases, with 10 bases spanning the gap. Germline CDR1 and CDR2: MNHEY and SVGAGI. The CDR3 DNA is TGTGCCAGCAGGACAGCAGTAAATCAGCCCCAGCATTTT. This codes for CASRTAVNQPQHF.

CDR3 loop: CASTQSRGPIYGYTF. The CDR3 DNA is TGTGCCAGCACCCAGAGTAGGGGCCCGATCTATGGCTACACCTTC. The chain combines TRBV6-5 with TRBJ1-2; tentative D call: TRBD1 (5 bases). Trimming took 7 bases from V and 4 from J, leaving 19 bases between them. The CDR3 consists of 15 residues. Germline V gene data show CDR1 as MNHEY and CDR2 as SVGAGI.

The chain recombines TRBV5-1 with TRBJ2-3, with 12 bases fitting TRBD2. Unmatched junction bases numbered 2, after V lost 0 bases and J lost 3 bases. Germline-derived CDR1 and CDR2 are SGHRS and YFSETQ. The CDR3 has 16 amino acids. The DNA of the CDR3 is TGCGCCAGCAGCTTGGGGACTAGCGGGATTACAGATACGCAGTATTTT. It translates to CASSLGTSGITDTQYF.